The present T cell receptor (beta chain) was sequenced within a study of T cell clonotyping in hematopoietic cell transplantation. Measured with immunoSEQ multiplex PCR; TCRdb has only the in-frame clones, and not every one. The sample holds about 14,000 clones; nearly 95% are singletons and the top ten take roughly 4.7%. Study-wide points: Higher Inverse Simpson Index values in graft donor and pretransplant recipient predicted broader posttransplant TCR diversity.

Concerning this clone: Its specificity is not known.

Trimming pared 1 base from V and 0 bases from J, leaving 12 bases between. This CDR3 is 16 amino acids long. The germline CDR1 and CDR2 sequences are KGHSH and LQKENI. The chain has TRBV18 and TRBJ1-1, with D unresolved. Sample: PBMCs, taken 30 days after allogeneic stem cell transplant. This receptor was obtained from a male patient over 55 who had an allogeneic stem cell transplant from an unrelated donor, so the T cells may come from the graft donor. Some clones in this sample may be carry-over from other donors' samples. The CDR3 is CASSPLRTEMNTEAFF. The CDR3 region has the DNA TGTGCCAGCTCACCACTGCGGACGGAGATGAACACTGAAGCTTTCTTT.